A single TCR beta chain is shown here with its context. Profiling relied on immunoSEQ multiplex PCR, and the TCRdb table lists in-frame clones only, not all of them. In the table there are more than 2 million clones, roughly 96% of which are singletons. CDR3 length: 15 residues. The germline V gene encodes CDR1 SGHNT and CDR2 YENEEA. V dropped 5 bases and J dropped 3 bases, with 17 bases sitting between them. This sample stems from a study of shared clonotypes between healthy human individuals. The material sequenced was naive CD4+ T cells sorted from blood. The subset: CD45RA+ positively selected. J is TRBJ2-7 and V is TRBV11-3, with D possibly called TRBD1 or TRBD2 (6 bases each). This clonotype was sampled from a man between 18 and 29 years old in good health. CDR3 coding DNA: TGTGCCAGCAGCCGAGACGGGGGCGCAGGCTACGAGCAGTACTTC. It is translated as CASSRDGGAGYEQYF.